These 22 T cell receptor beta chains were all obtained from the same sample, sequenced in a study of blood T cell repertoires in COVID-19. Assay used: immunoSEQ multiplex PCR; TCRdb lists only in-frame clones, some missing. The sample has fewer than 30,000 clones; roughly 86% are singletons. The source material was peripheral blood. All receptors derive from a man in his fifties or sixties with active COVID-19.

The CDR3 here is CASNRQGASPYEQYF. The CDR3 bases are TGTGCCAGCAACAGACAGGGGGCTAGCCCCTACGAGCAGTACTTC. The rearrangement joins TRBV28 to TRBJ2-7; 10 bases agree with TRBD1. Unmatched junction bases numbered 8, after V lost 7 bases and J lost 2 bases. This CDR3 region has 15 residues. CDR1 is MDHEN and CDR2 is SYDVKM in the germline V gene.

This clone is a singleton in its sample. This sequence joins TRBV4-2 and TRBJ2-3; TRBD2 is a possible D gene (5 bases). The V gene lost 3 bases and the J gene lost 8 bases, with 15 bases spanning the gap. The CDR3 sequence is 14 residues long. Germline V CDR1 and CDR2: LGHNA, YNFKEQ. The CDR3 sequence is CASSQRAPGSTQYF. For the CDR3, the DNA is TGTGCCAGCAGCCAGCGGGCCCCCGGAAGTACGCAGTATTTT.

The chain couples TRBV3-1 (or the pseudogene TRBV3-2) to TRBJ1-6; the match to TRBD1 covers 8 bases. CDR1 is LGHDT and CDR2 is YNNKEL in the germline V gene (reference sequence). Germline trimming cut 8 bases from V and 7 bases from J; bases unmatched to any gene: 10. The CDR3 has 15 amino acids. The CDR3 spells CASGTRQGWNSPLHF. CDR3 bases: TGTGCCAGCGGAACGAGACAGGGGTGGAATTCACCCCTCCACTTT.

V gene TRBV6-5 combines with J gene TRBJ2-1; tentative D call: TRBD2 (5 bases). This CDR3 is 15 amino acids long. Between the trimmed V and J ends, which lost 2 bases and 0 bases, there was a span of 8 bases. Germline V gene lookup returns CDR1 MNHEY and CDR2 SVGAGI. The CDR3 DNA reads TGTGCCAGCAGTTACGCGGAGGACTCCTACAATGAGCAGTTCTTC. As protein: CASSYAEDSYNEQFF.

The V and J genes are TRBV6-2 or TRBV6-3 and TRBJ2-1; D not certain. V dropped 3 bases and J dropped 5 bases, with 8 bases sitting between them. The CDR3 contains 13 residues. Per the germline V gene, CDR1 is MNHEY and CDR2 is SVGEGT. The CDR3 DNA reads TGTGCCAGCAGTTATAGAGAGAACAATGAGCAGTTCTTC. Translating it yields CASSYRENNEQFF.

The rearrangement joins TRBV4-3 to TRBJ1-3; TRBD1 agrees at 7 bases. The CDR3 has 15 residues. Germline CDR1 and CDR2: LGHNA and YSLEER. V was clipped by 1 base and J by 2 bases; unmatched bases: 2. The CDR3 region is CASSQAGTAGNTIYF. The CDR3 DNA sequence: TGCGCCAGCAGCCAAGCCGGGACAGCTGGAAACACCATATATTTT.

This clone came up once. The J gene is TRBJ2-3, the V gene TRBV6-4; 14 nucleotides match TRBD2. CDR3 size: 15 residues. Losses at the gene ends were 6 bases for V and 6 bases for J; bases not matched to a gene: 5. CDR1 and CDR2 (germline): MRHNA, SNTAGT. CDR3 residues: CASSRLAGGQDTQYF. DNA of the CDR3: TGTGCCAGCAGCCGACTAGCGGGGGGGCAGGATACGCAGTATTTT.

The V and J genes are TRBV27 and TRBJ2-5; tentatively, D is TRBD1 (6 bases). In germline, CDR1 is MNHEY, CDR2 SMNVEV (reference sequence). The CDR3 is 15 amino acids. V lost 4 bases to trimming and J lost 4 bases, with 16 bases between them. The CDR3: CASSYSGTLVETQYF. DNA of the CDR3: TGTGCCAGCAGTTACTCCGGGACATTGGTAGAGACCCAGTACTTC.

The count of this clone is one. The chain joins TRBV7-2 to TRBJ2-7, with D possibly TRBD1 on 6 matching bases. Germline V gene sequence: CDR1 SGHTA, CDR2 FQGNSA. V was cut by 4 bases and J by 9 bases, with 16 bases left in between. The CDR3 runs to 13 residues. The CDR3 protein is CASSYSPGVGQYF. The CDR3 DNA reads TGTGCCAGCAGCTATTCCCCAGGGGTGGGGCAGTACTTC. Based on the CDR3 plus reference TRBV7-2 and TRBJ2-7, the full variable domain is GAGVSQSPSNKVTEKGKDVELRCDPISGHTALYWYRQSLGQGLEFLIYFQGNSAPDKSGLPSDRFSAERTGGSVSTLTIQRTQQEDSAVYLCASSYSPGVGQYFGPGTRLTVT.

The chain couples TRBV9 to TRBJ2-2, with TRBD2 as a possible D gene (5 bases). Trimming shortened V by 0 bases and J by 4 bases, and 13 bases separated the two germline ends. There are 16 residues in the CDR3. CDR1 is SGDLS and CDR2 is YYNGEE in the germline V gene. This CDR3 is CASSVGAGLATGELFF. In DNA form, the CDR3 reads TGTGCCAGCAGCGTAGGGGCAGGCCTAGCCACCGGGGAGCTGTTTTTT. Filled out from reference TRBV9 and TRBJ2-2, the complete variable domain reads DSGVTQTPKHLITATGQRVTLRCSPRSGDLSVYWYQQSLDQGLQFLIQYYNGEERAKGNILERFSAQQFPDLHSELNLSSLELGDSALYFCASSVGAGLATGELFFGEGSRLTVL.

The V and J genes are TRBV6-1 and TRBJ1-4, with D unclear. The CDR3 loop spans 14 amino acids. The germline V gene encodes CDR1 MNHNS and CDR2 SASEGT. With 5 bases removed from V and 6 bases from J, the gap between germline ends came to 13 bases. CDR3 sequence (DNA): TGTGCCAGCAGTTGGACGGGGTCGGATGAAAAACTGTTTTTT. Its protein is CASSWTGSDEKLFF.

This clone was detected only once. This chain links TRBV19 with TRBJ2-1; TRBD2 matches at 15 bases. The CDR3 is made up of 17 amino acids. Trimming cost V 4 bases and J 1 base; bases outside gene matches: 2. The germline gives CDR1 LNHDA, CDR2 SQIVND (reference sequence). CDR3 loop: CASSRTSGRASYNEQFF. The CDR3 DNA sequence: TGTGCCAGTAGTAGGACTAGCGGGAGGGCTTCCTACAATGAGCAGTTCTTC. Complete variable domain (other parts from reference TRBV19 and TRBJ2-1): DGGITQSPKYLFRKEGQNVTLSCEQNLNHDAMYWYRQDPGQGLRLIYYSQIVNDFQKGDIAEGYSVSREKKESFPLTVTSAQKNPTAFYLCASSRTSGRASYNEQFFGPGTRLTVL.

J is TRBJ2-4 and V is TRBV5-4, with 10 bases identical to TRBD2. This CDR3 is built from 12 residues. V shed 2 bases, J shed 16 bases, and the junction held 6 bases outside the gene matches. Looked up from germline, CDR1 is SGHNT and CDR2 is YYREEE (reference sequence). This CDR3 reads CASSFSGGWAYF. The CDR3 DNA is TGTGCCAGCAGCTTTAGCGGGGGGTGGGCTTACTTC.

The V gene is TRBV12-3 or TRBV12-4, the J gene TRBJ2-5; TRBD2 agrees at 7 bases. Germline trimming cut 5 bases from V and 6 bases from J; bases unmatched to any gene: 6. The CDR3 has 13 amino acids. DNA of the CDR3: TGTGCCAGCAGTGGCGGGGGTGGAAAGACCCAGTACTTC. Its translation is CASSGGGGKTQYF.

This clone was seen a few times. The chain uses TRBV11-3 and TRBJ2-1; D is perhaps TRBD1 (5 bases). The CDR3 consists of 14 residues. The germline V gene encodes CDR1 SGHNT and CDR2 YENEEA. Trimming removed 1 base from V and 5 bases from J, with 9 bases in between. CDR3 sequence: CASSLGGAHNEQFF. The CDR3 nucleotides read TGTGCCAGCAGCTTAGGTGGGGCCCACAATGAGCAGTTCTTC.

The chain has TRBV4-2 and TRBJ2-4; unclear D gene. This CDR3 has 17 amino acids. Germline CDR1 and CDR2: LGHNA and YNFKEQ. V was shortened by 3 bases and J by 0 bases, with 15 bases between the two germline ends. CDR3 nucleotide sequence: TGTGCCAGCAGCCACACAACGGGTCCCTTAGCCAAAAACATTCAGTACTTC. Protein product: CASSHTTGPLAKNIQYF.

The chain links TRBV7-9 to TRBJ2-3; possible D gene TRBD1, 6 bases. The CDR3 length is 19 residues. The germline V gene encodes CDR1 SEHNR and CDR2 FQNEAQ (reference sequence). Trimming took off 5 bases at V and 2 bases at J, with 26 bases between the two ends. CDR3 in amino acids: CASSPRGGGTGKPTDTQYF. In nucleotides, the CDR3 is TGTGCCAGCAGCCCTCGTGGGGGTGGAACAGGGAAACCCACAGATACGCAGTATTTT.

The chain recombines TRBV15 with TRBJ2-2, with no clear D. The CDR3 is made up of 16 amino acids. Per germline, CDR1 LNHNV and CDR2 YYDKDF (reference sequence). Trimming pared 5 bases from V and 1 base from J, leaving 14 bases between. The CDR3 sequence is CATSPPNFKNTGELFF. The CDR3 nucleotides read TGTGCCACCAGCCCCCCCAACTTTAAGAACACCGGGGAGCTGTTTTTT.

V is TRBV19 and J is TRBJ1-1; D not resolved. Germline V gene lookup returns CDR1 LNHDA and CDR2 SQIVND (reference sequence). The germline V and J ends were trimmed by 5 bases and 4 bases, with 17 bases remaining between them. CDR3 length: 15 residues. In DNA, the CDR3 is TGTGCCAGTAGTCCCCGGACGGGGATGGGCACTGAAGCTTTCTTT. Translation: CASSPRTGMGTEAFF.

The V and J genes are TRBV9 and TRBJ2-2; 10 positions agree with TRBD1. This CDR3 has 15 amino acids. Germline CDR1 is SGDLS and CDR2 is YYNGEE. Unmatched junction bases numbered 4, after V lost 3 bases and J lost 5 bases. The CDR3 sequence: CASSAGTGETGELFF. For the CDR3, the DNA is TGTGCCAGCAGCGCCGGGACAGGGGAAACCGGGGAGCTGTTTTTT.

The chain uses TRBV10-2 and TRBJ1-2; TRBD1 aligns across 10 bases. The V segment lost 4 bases and the J segment 5 bases; nucleotides outside the gene matches: 4. CDR1 is WSHSY, CDR2 SAAADI, per germline. This CDR3 is 14 amino acids long. The CDR3 DNA sequence: TGCGCCAGCAGTGGGGACAGGGGAAGATATGGCTACACCTTC. Its protein is CASSGDRGRYGYTF.

The rearrangement uses TRBV19 and TRBJ1-5; D might be TRBD1 (5 bases). V was pared by 1 base and J by 9 bases, with 10 bases between. Germline lookup yields CDR1 LNHDA and CDR2 SQIVND (reference sequence). CDR3 length equals 13 residues. Here the CDR3 reads CASSIVPGGPQHF. In DNA, the CDR3 is TGTGCCAGTAGTATAGTACCCGGGGGGCCCCAGCATTTT.